This T cell receptor beta chain was retrieved from a study of T cell responses to AZD1222 COVID-19 vaccine. Study-wide points: Repertoire sampling was restricted to post-peak T cell response timepoints. Possibly, clonal diversity was underestimated; donors were largely white British and included more females.

The protocol was immunoSEQ multiplex PCR, while the TCRdb copy is restricted to in-frame clones and leaves out a portion. The sample shows some 140,000 clones, roughly nine tenths of them seen only once. Note on this clone: What it binds is not known.

Per the germline V gene, CDR1 is SGHRS and CDR2 is YFSETQ. This CDR3 comprises 16 residues. J gave up 4 bases and V 4 bases, and 10 bases lay outside the gene matches. This TCR was sampled from an adult in good health. The chain is built from TRBV5-1 and TRBJ1-2, with 10 bases matching TRBD1. Sequences were derived from peripheral blood, sampled on day 0 of MenACWY control vaccination. The chain's CDR3 is CASSGGQGKVSYGYTF. In DNA form, the CDR3 reads TGCGCCAGCAGCGGGGGACAGGGGAAAGTTAGCTATGGCTACACCTTC.